The 20 T cell receptor beta chains below were found in one sample sequenced in a study of cytomegalovirus exposure and HLA in healthy donors. In the PCR, 60 Vbeta and 13 Jbeta primers were used. Repertoires were generated with immunoSEQ multiplex PCR, while TCRdb's copy carries only in-frame clones and drops some. This table holds 150,000 to 200,000 clones, around 80% found once. The sequenced sample consisted of PBMCs. These TCRs come from a woman aged 40 to 50 in good health and CMV-seronegative.

The gene calls are TRBV6-1 and TRBJ2-5, with 10 bases matching TRBD2. V shed 0 bases, J shed 11 bases, and the junction held 15 bases outside the gene matches. The germline gives CDR1 MNHNS, CDR2 SASEGT. The CDR3 runs 17 residues. CDR3 DNA sequence: TGTGCCAGCAGTGAAGCCGGAGTAGCGGGAGGCCGGCTAGAGCAGTACTTC. Protein: CASSEAGVAGGRLEQYF.

This rearrangement joins TRBV27 to TRBJ2-1; TRBD2 might be the D (6 bases). V lost 9 bases, J lost 1 base, and 10 bases lay in between. CDR3 length equals 13 residues. Germline CDR1 MNHEY, CDR2 SMNVEV (reference sequence). CDR3 loop: CARAGFSYNEQFF. CDR3 sequence (DNA): TGTGCCAGGGCGGGATTTTCCTACAATGAGCAGTTCTTC.

This sequence joins TRBV9 and TRBJ1-4; tentative D call: TRBD1 (6 bases). The V and J ends lost 5 bases and 6 bases respectively, with 14 bases between them. This CDR3 is built from 14 residues. Looked up from germline, CDR1 is SGDLS and CDR2 is YYNGEE. This CDR3 is CASSEQGSDEKLFF. DNA of the CDR3: TGTGCCAGCAGTGAACAGGGTTCAGATGAAAAACTGTTTTTT.

The V call is TRBV15, the J call TRBJ2-1, with 12 nucleotides matching TRBD2. The CDR3 extends over 19 amino acids. Germline assignment: CDR1 LNHNV and CDR2 YYDKDF (reference sequence). With 2 bases clipped from V and 0 bases from J, the junction kept 8 bases outside the gene matches. The CDR3 reads CATSRRLAGDPSSYNEQFF. CDR3 bases: TGTGCCACCAGCAGACGACTAGCGGGAGACCCCTCCTCCTACAATGAGCAGTTCTTC.

The table lists this clone with a few counts. V and J are TRBV25-1 and TRBJ1-3; D may be TRBD1 (5 bases). Between the trimmed V and J ends, which lost 3 bases and 0 bases, there was a span of 9 bases. The CDR3 is made up of 15 amino acids. Looked up from germline, CDR1 is MGHDK and CDR2 is SYGVNS. CDR3: CASSDAQGSGNTIYF. The CDR3 DNA follows: TGTGCCAGCAGTGATGCCCAGGGCTCTGGAAACACCATATATTTT.

This clone was counted only a few times. This chain connects TRBV11-2 to TRBJ1-5, with D unresolved. V lost 0 bases and J lost 7, with 13 bases in between. This CDR3 is built from 15 residues. Germline-derived CDR1 and CDR2 are SGHAT and FQNNGV. The CDR3 DNA reads as TGTGCCAGCAGCTTAGATCTCGGCCAGGCACAGCCCCAGCATTTT. Translated: CASSLDLGQAQPQHF.

The gene calls are TRBV5-4 and TRBJ1-2; maybe TRBD1 (6 bases). CDR3 length: 12 residues. V dropped 4 bases and J dropped 4 bases, with 8 bases sitting between them. Germline V lookup: CDR1 SGHNT, CDR2 YYREEE (reference sequence). The CDR3 region has the DNA TGTGCCAGCAGCACAGGGACCTATGGCTACACCTTC. This encodes CASSTGTYGYTF.

This chain uses TRBV6-5 with TRBJ2-5; D is unclear. Germline V gene sequence: CDR1 MNHEY, CDR2 SVGAGI. The ends were cut back, 6 bases at V and 3 bases at J, with 11 bases in the middle. The CDR3 length is 13 residues. CDR3 region: CASSPDTEETQYF. As DNA, the CDR3 is TGTGCCAGCAGCCCCGACACGGAAGAGACCCAGTACTTC.

The V gene is TRBV10-3, the J gene TRBJ2-3; D may be TRBD2 (6 bases). This CDR3 comprises 15 residues. The V and J ends lost 3 bases and 1 base respectively, with 11 bases between them. The germline gives CDR1 ENHRY, CDR2 SYGVKD. Here the CDR3 reads CAISERGTGTDTQYF. CDR3 in DNA: TGTGCCATCAGTGAACGCGGGACTGGCACAGATACGCAGTATTTT.

V and J are TRBV27 and TRBJ2-6; 10 bases match TRBD2. The CDR3 spans 23 residues. Germline CDR1 MNHEY, CDR2 SMNVEV (reference sequence). The trim removed 6 bases at V and 3 bases at J, leaving 26 bases unmatched. CDR3 region: CASSRTLASGRKALLRGANVLTF. The CDR3 DNA reads as TGTGCCAGCAGCAGAACTCTGGCTAGCGGGAGAAAAGCCCTTTTGCGTGGGGCCAACGTCCTGACTTTC. The full variable domain, in which reference TRBV27 and TRBJ2-6 provide the parts outside the CDR3, is EAQVTQNPRYLITVTGKKLTVTCSQNMNHEYMSWYRQDPGLGLRQIYYSMNVEVTDKGDVPEGYKVSRKEKRNFPLILESPSPNQTSLYFCASSRTLASGRKALLRGANVLTFGAGSRLTVL.

In its sample, this clone was seen once. The chain has TRBV4-3 and TRBJ1-4; 9 nucleotides line up with TRBD1. The CDR3 consists of 15 residues. Germline loops: CDR1 LGHNA, CDR2 YSLEER. The V and J ends lost 1 base and 8 bases, in that order; junction bases with no gene match: 5. The CDR3 protein is CASSQGDRVEEKLFF. CDR3 coding DNA: TGCGCCAGCAGCCAAGGGGACAGGGTAGAGGAAAAACTGTTTTTT.

The chain links TRBV7-3 to TRBJ2-1, with 7 bases fitting TRBD1. From germline, CDR1 is SGHTA and CDR2 FQGTGA. CDR3 size: 16 residues. V lost 0 bases, J lost 3 bases, and 5 bases stayed unmatched. CDR3 bases: TGTGCCAGCAGCTTAACGTTAAGGGGGCTCTACAATGAGCAGTTCTTC. The encoded protein is CASSLTLRGLYNEQFF. Using reference TRBV7-3 and TRBJ2-1 for the parts outside the CDR3, the full variable domain is GAGVSQTPSNKVTEKGKYVELRCDPISGHTALYWYRQSLGQGPEFLIYFQGTGAADDSGLPNDRFFAVRPEGSVSTLKIQRTERGDSAVYLCASSLTLRGLYNEQFFGPGTRLTVL.

The rearrangement links TRBV2 to TRBJ1-1; no clear D. Germline lookup yields CDR1 SNHLY and CDR2 FYNNEI. The CDR3 spans 13 residues. The CDR3: CVWRRWMNTEAFF. Written as DNA, the CDR3 is TGTGTCTGGAGGAGGTGGATGAACACTGAAGCTTTCTTT.

The chain combines TRBV15 with TRBJ2-2; D is perhaps TRBD1 (5 bases). CDR3 length equals 16 residues. Trimming removed 0 bases from V and 0 bases from J, with 8 bases in between. In germline, CDR1 is LNHNV, CDR2 YYDKDF (reference sequence). The CDR3 DNA reads TGTGCCACCAGCAGAGAACAGGAGACGAACACCGGGGAGCTGTTTTTT. Translating it yields CATSREQETNTGELFF.

This chain connects TRBV5-6 to TRBJ2-5, with 11 nucleotides matching TRBD2. CDR1 SGHDT and CDR2 YYEEEE come from the germline V gene. The CDR3 sequence is 12 residues long. V gave up 8 bases and J gave up 4 bases; unmatched junction bases: 1. The CDR3 here is CARGLAVETQYF. Written as DNA, the CDR3 is TGTGCCAGGGGACTAGCGGTAGAGACCCAGTACTTC. The complete variable domain, with remaining parts taken from reference TRBV5-6 and TRBJ2-5, reads DAGVTQSPTHLIKTRGQQVTLRCSPKSGHDTVSWYQQALGQGPQFIFQYYEEEERQRGNFPDRFSGHQFPNYSSELNVNALLLGDSALYLCARGLAVETQYFGPGTRLLVL.

This clone appeared a few times. The chain employs TRBV5-6 and TRBJ1-1; D not certain. This CDR3 comprises 16 residues. Deletions cut 0 bases from V and 6 bases from J, with 18 bases between. Germline CDR1 SGHDT, CDR2 YYEEEE. CDR3: CASSLGGLGIRPEAFF. CDR3 DNA: TGTGCCAGCAGCTTGGGTGGGCTCGGAATACGACCTGAAGCTTTCTTT.

The chain carries TRBV5-1 and TRBJ1-4, with 9 bases matching TRBD1. J was trimmed by 3 bases and V by 4 bases; bases with no gene match: 13. This CDR3 is 18 amino acids long. Germline values: CDR1 SGHRS, CDR2 YFSETQ. For the CDR3, the DNA is TGCGCCAGCAGCCGGACCGGGACAGGGACAAAGTCTAATGAAAAACTGTTTTTT. Translation: CASSRTGTGTKSNEKLFF.

This clone came up once. This chain connects TRBV7-2 to TRBJ2-1, with D possibly being TRBD1 (6 bases). Trimming shortened V by 0 bases and J by 7 bases, and 13 bases separated the two germline ends. Germline V gene data show CDR1 as SGHTA and CDR2 as FQGNSA. This CDR3 contains 15 residues. CDR3 amino acids: CASSLAWTENNEQFF. The DNA for the CDR3 is TGTGCCAGCAGCTTAGCCTGGACAGAAAATAATGAGCAGTTCTTC. Full variable domain (remainder filled in from reference TRBV7-2 and TRBJ2-1): GAGVSQSPSNKVTEKGKDVELRCDPISGHTALYWYRQSLGQGLEFLIYFQGNSAPDKSGLPSDRFSAERTGGSVSTLTIQRTQQEDSAVYLCASSLAWTENNEQFFGPGTRLTVL.

The rearrangement links TRBV28 to TRBJ2-5, with TRBD2 as a possible D gene (6 bases). Trimming stripped 6 bases from V and 5 bases from J, with 13 bases between. Germline V gene data show CDR1 as MDHEN and CDR2 as SYDVKM. This CDR3 is built from 13 residues. The CDR3 reads CASRYSGGETQYF. The DNA for the CDR3 is TGTGCCAGCAGGTACTCTGGGGGGGAGACCCAGTACTTC.

This clone was detected a few times. The rearrangement joins TRBV27 to TRBJ2-3; 8 nucleotides align to TRBD1. Germline CDR1 reads MNHEY; CDR2 reads SMNVEV (reference sequence). The CDR3 loop spans 16 amino acids. V was pared by 6 bases and J by 1 base, with 9 bases of the junction left unmatched. CDR3 loop: CASRTRDRSRTDTQYF. The CDR3 DNA reads TGTGCCAGCAGAACCCGGGACAGGAGTCGCACAGATACGCAGTATTTT.